Presented here are 24 T cell receptor beta chains from one specimen sequenced in a study of T cell repertoires in cytomegalovirus infection. MiXCR was run by TCRdb on the reads, yielding one entry per CDR3 protein. The repertoire holds 360,000 or so distinct CDR3 sequences, with just under 35% as singletons. Their antigen targets remain unknown. Sequences were derived from cultured PBMCs, sampled from culture after CMV antigen stimulation. The receptors derive from a human donor in good health (CMV status not recorded). Some clones in this sample may be carry-over from other donors' samples.

This clonotype showed up many times. This chain joins TRBV11-2 and TRBJ2-1; D unclear. The CDR3 runs to 13 residues. Germline CDR1 SGHAT, CDR2 FQNNGV. V lost 5 bases, J lost 8 bases, and 13 bases lay in between. The CDR3 is CASSPAGRDEQFF. The CDR3 region has the DNA TGTGCCAGCAGCCCAGCTGGTAGGGATGAGCAGTTCTTC.

This chain links TRBV25-1 with TRBJ1-3, with D maybe TRBD1 (6 bases). This CDR3 spans 15 amino acids. V gave up 6 bases and J gave up 8 bases, with 20 bases separating them. Germline V gene data show CDR1 as MGHDK and CDR2 as SYGVNS. In nucleotides, the CDR3 is TGTGCCAGCAGCGATACCGGGGGCCCTTCACACACCATATATTTT. It is translated as CASSDTGGPSHTIYF.

The V call is TRBV7-2, the J call TRBJ2-3; 8 bases fit TRBD2. Germline V gene data show CDR1 as SGHTA and CDR2 as FQGNSA. There are 15 residues in the CDR3. V dropped 6 bases and J dropped 0; count of bases not matched to a gene: 5. CDR3 coding DNA: TGTGCCAGCAGACCGGGGGGGGGTAGCACAGATACGCAGTATTTT. Its protein product is CASRPGGGSTDTQYF.

In this sample, this clonotype turned up a few times. This sequence joins TRBV12-3 or TRBV12-4 and TRBJ1-2; the D gene is possibly TRBD1 (5 bases). V shed 5 bases and J shed 3 bases, with 25 bases lying between them. The CDR3 is made up of 18 amino acids. The CDR3 nucleotides read TGTGCCAGCAGTCCCTCGGGTAGGGGACGAAAGAACGACTATGGCTACACCTTC. Residues: CASSPSGRGRKNDYGYTF.

Only a few counts were recorded for this clonotype. The V gene is TRBV5-4, the J gene TRBJ2-2; D may be TRBD1 (6 bases). The V end was cut by 2 bases, the J end by 7 bases, with 9 bases between. The CDR3 extends over 13 amino acids. Germline lookup yields CDR1 SGHNT and CDR2 YYREEE (reference sequence). CDR3 sequence: CASSFRGGGELFF. In nucleotides, the CDR3 is TGTGCCAGCAGCTTCAGGGGCGGCGGGGAGCTGTTTTTT. Supplemented by reference TRBV5-4 and TRBJ2-2, the full variable domain reads ETGVTQSPTHLIKTRGQQVTLRCSSQSGHNTVSWYQQALGQGPQFIFQYYREEENGRGNFPPRFSGLQFPNYSSELNVNALELDDSALYLCASSFRGGGELFFGEGSRLTVL.

This clonotype was counted only a few times. This rearrangement joins TRBV4-1 to TRBJ1-5; no clear D gene. Trimming shortened V by 0 bases and J by 3 bases, and 9 bases separated the two germline ends. Germline values: CDR1 MGHRA, CDR2 YSYEKL. The CDR3 covers 15 residues. This CDR3 reads CASSQDPSYNQPQHF. The CDR3 DNA sequence: TGCGCCAGCAGCCAAGACCCCAGTTACAATCAGCCCCAGCATTTT.

The chain carries TRBV4-3 and TRBJ1-3; D possibly corresponds to TRBD1 (6 bases). CDR1 LGHNA and CDR2 YSLEER come from the germline V gene. The CDR3 extends over 16 amino acids. With 2 bases removed from V and 0 bases from J, the gap between germline ends came to 11 bases. CDR3 sequence reads: CASSQSTGSSGNTIYF. CDR3 in DNA: TGCGCCAGCAGCCAATCAACAGGGAGCTCTGGAAACACCATATATTTT.

The rearrangement joins TRBV7-9 to TRBJ2-3, with TRBD2 identical over 10 bases. There are 16 residues in the CDR3. V lost 5 bases and J lost 4; bases outside the gene matches: 9. Germline values: CDR1 SEHNR, CDR2 FQNEAQ (reference sequence). The CDR3 DNA sequence: TGTGCCAGCAGCCCTCTAGCGGGAGCCTCCCCAGATACGCAGTATTTT. This encodes CASSPLAGASPDTQYF.

This clonotype was seen a handful of times. The gene calls are TRBV7-2 and TRBJ2-1; D is tentatively TRBD1 or TRBD2 (5 bases each). Germline CDR1 and CDR2: SGHTA and FQGNSA. The V end was cut by 4 bases, the J end by 8 bases, with 18 bases between. The length of the CDR3 is 15 residues. The CDR3 nucleotides read TGTGCCAGCAGCTCACGAGGGGCGGGCAGGGATGAGCAGTTCTTC. This codes for CASSSRGAGRDEQFF.

The V and J genes are TRBV7-2 and TRBJ2-3, with 7 bases matching TRBD2. Germline loops: CDR1 SGHTA, CDR2 FQGNSA. J was trimmed by 4 bases and V by 4 bases; bases with no gene match: 14. This CDR3 has 17 residues. The CDR3 is CASSWSGGSTGADTQYF. CDR3 DNA sequence: TGTGCCAGCAGCTGGAGTGGCGGGAGTACGGGGGCAGATACGCAGTATTTT.

In this sample, this clonotype turned up once. This may come from a read error, since a much larger clone is one base off. The CDR3 region is CASSLRDSSAYEPYV. The CDR3 DNA reads as TGTGCCAGCAGCTTACGGGACAGTTCGGCCTACGAGCCGTACGTC. This chain connects TRBV7-2 to TRBJ2-7; 7 bases agree with TRBD1. The CDR3 loop spans 15 amino acids. CDR1 SGHTA and CDR2 FQGNSA come from the germline V gene.

CDR3 sequence (DNA): TGTGCCAGCAGCTTAGCGGGAGTGGCTGGGGGCGGCTACACCTTC. Encoded protein: CASSLAGVAGGGYTF. The chain combines TRBV7-2 with TRBJ1-2; TRBD1 is a possible D gene (6 bases). This CDR3 spans 15 amino acids. Germline lookup yields CDR1 SGHTA and CDR2 FQGNSA. Deletions cut 0 bases from V and 8 bases from J, with 16 bases between. Filled out from reference TRBV7-2 and TRBJ1-2, the complete variable domain reads GAGVSQSPSNKVTEKGKDVELRCDPISGHTALYWYRQSLGQGLEFLIYFQGNSAPDKSGLPSDRFSAERTGGSVSTLTIQRTQQEDSAVYLCASSLAGVAGGGYTFGSGTRLTVV.

In its sample, this clonotype was seen once. J is TRBJ2-1 and V is TRBV7-3, with no clear D. The CDR3 is 12 amino acids. Trimming shortened V by 5 bases and J by 9 bases, and 11 bases separated the two germline ends. Per the germline V gene, CDR1 is SGHTA and CDR2 is FQGTGA. This chain's CDR3 is CASSADGREQFF. In nucleotides, the CDR3 is TGTGCCAGCAGCGCAGACGGTCGTGAGCAGTTCTTC.

This chain links TRBV4-3 with TRBJ2-5, with TRBD2 matching 7 bases. Germline CDR1 and CDR2: LGHNA and YSLEER. CDR3 size: 16 residues. The J segment lost 2 bases and the V segment lost 2 bases, leaving 8 bases of the junction unmatched. For the CDR3, the DNA is TGCGCCAGCAGCCAAAGTGGGGGGGGGACGCAAGAGACCCAGTACTTC. This gives the protein CASSQSGGGTQETQYF.

This clonotype has just a few counts. The chain couples TRBV7-2 to TRBJ2-5; maybe TRBD1 (5 bases). The CDR3 contains 13 residues. Trimming pared 8 bases from V and 5 bases from J, leaving 15 bases between. The germline gives CDR1 SGHTA, CDR2 FQGNSA. In DNA form, the CDR3 reads TGTGCCAGCCGAAGGACAACCGGGGAGACCCAGTACTTC. Translation gives CASRRTTGETQYF.

This clonotype has more than one count but fewer than ten. The chain employs TRBV7-9 and TRBJ1-6; D remains unclear. Per germline, CDR1 SEHNR and CDR2 FQNEAQ (reference sequence). Trimming shortened V by 3 bases and J by 8 bases, and 8 bases separated the two germline ends. The CDR3 has 13 residues. DNA for the CDR3: TGTGCCAGCAGCTTGTTTAGGGATTCACCCCTCCACTTT. It specifies CASSLFRDSPLHF.

The V and J genes are TRBV20-1 and TRBJ2-5; weak D call: TRBD2 (5 bases). The CDR3 loop spans 12 amino acids. V was cut by 5 bases and J by 3 bases, with 10 bases left in between. The germline CDR1 and CDR2 sequences are DFQATT and SNEGSKA (reference sequence). CDR3 sequence: CSAFGGEETQYF. CDR3 DNA sequence: TGCAGTGCTTTCGGAGGAGAAGAGACCCAGTACTTC.

This clonotype was found a few times. The chain carries TRBV6-6 and TRBJ2-3; D is possibly TRBD1 or TRBD2 (5 bases each). Germline values: CDR1 MNHNY, CDR2 SVGAGI (reference sequence). The CDR3 has 14 amino acids. V dropped 4 bases and J dropped 2 bases, with 10 bases sitting between them. Here the CDR3 reads CASSSGQYTDTQYF. DNA for the CDR3: TGTGCCAGCAGTTCGGGGCAATACACAGATACGCAGTATTTT.

CDR3 nucleotide sequence: TGTGCCAGCAGCGCCGCCGGGAGCATCACCCTCGATACGCAGTATTTT. It specifies CASSAAGSITLDTQYF. The chain uses TRBV2 and TRBJ2-3; a possible D gene is TRBD2 (6 bases). Trimming pared 6 bases from V and 6 bases from J, leaving 22 bases between. Germline V gene lookup returns CDR1 SNHLY and CDR2 FYNNEI. This CDR3 contains 16 residues.

The V and J genes are TRBV10-3 and TRBJ1-6; 8 bases align to TRBD1. The junction had 6 bases not matched to a gene; V was cut back by 2 bases and J by 0 bases. This CDR3 contains 18 residues. CDR1 and CDR2 (germline): ENHRY, SYGVKD. The CDR3 DNA follows: TGTGCCATCAGTGAGACCGGACAGGGAAGCTCCTATAATTCACCCCTCCACTTT. It is translated as CAISETGQGSSYNSPLHF.

The chain links TRBV20-1 to TRBJ1-1; D possibly corresponds to TRBD1 (5 bases). V lost 3 bases to trimming and J lost 0 bases, with 17 bases between them. CDR1 is DFQATT, CDR2 SNEGSKA, per germline (reference sequence). This CDR3 has 16 amino acids. DNA of the CDR3: TGCAGTGCTAGGGTTCCAGGGACGCCGCTGAACACTGAAGCTTTCTTT. This encodes CSARVPGTPLNTEAFF.

This clonotype has just a few counts. J is TRBJ2-1 and V is TRBV12-3 or TRBV12-4, with D tentatively TRBD1 (6 bases). Trimming stripped 8 bases from V and 1 base from J, with 9 bases between. This CDR3 region has 13 residues. The CDR3 sequence is CASSRGSYNEQFF. In nucleotides, the CDR3 is TGTGCCAGCTCCAGGGGATCCTACAATGAGCAGTTCTTC.

Points on this clonotype: A much bigger clone sits one base away, suggesting this may be a read error. V usage is TRBV7-9 and J usage is TRBJ2-1; 11 bases match TRBD2. Germline CDR1 and CDR2: SEHNR and FQNEAQ (reference sequence). V shed 10 bases and J 4 bases; nucleotides not matched to a gene: 9. The CDR3 loop spans 15 amino acids. The CDR3 bases are TGTGCCAACAGGACCCTAGCGGGAGGATACAATGAGCAGTTCTTC. Amino acid sequence: CANRTLAGGYNEQFF. The whole variable domain, filled in from reference TRBV7-9 and TRBJ2-1, reads DTGVSQNPRHKITKRGQNVTFRCDPISEHNRLYWYRQTLGQGPEFLTYFQNEAQLEKSRLLSDRFSAERPKGSFSTLEIQRTEQGDSAMYLCANRTLAGGYNEQFFGPGTRLTVL.

This sequence joins TRBV4-1 and TRBJ1-2; unclear D gene. Germline V CDR1 and CDR2: MGHRA, YSYEKL. The CDR3 is 13 amino acids. Trimming cost V 3 bases and J 4 bases, with 9 bases left between them. CDR3 nucleotide sequence: TGCGCCAGCAGCCATGGGGTTCTCTATGGCTACACCTTC. Translated, it gives CASSHGVLYGYTF.